The clone carrying this T cell receptor beta chain was counted ten times or more. Its antigen remains unidentified. Each TCR beta library was made by quantitative 5'-RACE that incorporated molecular barcodes. TCRdb itself ran the 5' RACE reads through MiXCR, one entry per CDR3 protein. The sample has 200,000 to 250,000 distinct CDR3 sequences; approximately 8% are singletons. The V end lost 0 bases, the J end lost 0 bases, and 9 bases lay between the germline ends. Germline V gene lookup returns CDR1 SGHKS and CDR2 YYEKEE (reference sequence). CDR3 length equals 15 residues. These data belong to a study of CD8 T cells in ankylosing spondylitis. Study results and limitations: Peripheral blood held disease-linked clones only at relatively low frequency, and these were CD8+. Blood from ankylosing spondylitis patients appeared to carry a characteristic roughly eight-variant TCR beta motif.

The sequenced sample consisted of blood, either unsorted or a sorted T cell fraction (not recorded which). This sequence joins TRBV5-5 and TRBJ1-1; unclear D gene. The clonotype comes from a female donor with ankylosing spondylitis or in good health (not recorded which). This CDR3 reads CASSLDPGMNTEAFF. Here the CDR3 DNA reads TGTGCCAGCAGCTTGGACCCGGGTATGAACACTGAAGCTTTCTTT.